Following are 6 T cell receptor beta chains from one sample sequenced in a study of shared clonotypes between healthy human individuals. Generated by immunoSEQ multiplex PCR, the TCRdb table keeps only in-frame clones and is missing some. This repertoire shows more than 2 million clones, approximately 94% found once; its top ten account for roughly 0.13%. Sequenced material: naive CD4+ T cells sorted from blood. Documented subset: CD45RA+ positively selected. The receptors shown here come from a man younger than 35 in good health.

The chain links TRBV27 to TRBJ1-6, with a tentative D call TRBD1 (5 bases). Germline CDR1 and CDR2: MNHEY and SMNVEV (reference sequence). With 7 bases removed from V and 9 bases from J, the gap between germline ends came to 16 bases. The CDR3 covers 14 residues. DNA for the CDR3: TGTGCCAGCACTGCCGATCGGGGGGTTTCACCCCTCCACTTT. Translation: CASTADRGVSPLHF.

The CDR3 sequence: CASSLAGTIFGELFF. The CDR3 DNA reads as TGTGCCAGCAGCTTGGCCGGGACTATTTTCGGGGAGCTGTTTTTT. V usage is TRBV5-8 and J usage is TRBJ2-2, with TRBD2 matching 7 bases. The CDR3 length is 15 residues. V lost 0 bases to trimming and J lost 7 bases; unmatched junction nucleotides: 6. Germline assignment: CDR1 SGHTS and CDR2 YDEGEE.

This rearrangement joins TRBV18 to TRBJ2-1; D possibly matches TRBD1 or TRBD2 (5 bases each). Looked up from germline, CDR1 is KGHSH and CDR2 is LQKENI. V dropped 6 bases and J dropped 8 bases, with 17 bases sitting between them. The CDR3 length is 14 residues. The CDR3 sequence: CASSSGPTRDEQFF. DNA for the CDR3: TGTGCCAGCTCCTCGGGACCCACCCGGGATGAGCAGTTCTTC. Drawing the rest from reference TRBV18 and TRBJ2-1, the complete variable domain is NAGVMQNPRHLVRRRGQEARLRCSPMKGHSHVYWYRQLPEEGLKFMVYLQKENIIDESGMPKERFSAEFPKEGPSILRIQQVVRGDSAAYFCASSSGPTRDEQFFGPGTRLTVL.

The DNA for the CDR3 is TGCGCCAGCAGCGTTTCGGGGTCCCTATTGAACACTGAAGCTTTCTTT. Translated: CASSVSGSLLNTEAFF. The chain has TRBV10-2 and TRBJ1-1; D call uncertain. Deletions cut 6 bases from V and 0 bases from J, with 17 bases between. Germline CDR1 is WSHSY and CDR2 is SAAADI. This CDR3 has 16 amino acids.

The chain links TRBV11-2 to TRBJ2-3; the D gene is possibly TRBD1 (6 bases). This CDR3 is built from 13 residues. V shed 0 bases and J shed 11 bases, with 12 bases lying between them. Germline CDR1 SGHAT, CDR2 FQNNGV. The chain's CDR3 is CASSLEYTGRQYF. The DNA for the CDR3 is TGTGCCAGCAGCTTAGAGTACACAGGGAGGCAGTATTTT.

The chain employs TRBV10-3 and TRBJ2-3, with unresolved D. From germline, CDR1 is ENHRY and CDR2 SYGVKD. The length of the CDR3 is 14 residues. With 8 bases removed from V and 0 bases from J, the gap between germline ends came to 12 bases. The CDR3 loop is CAISRPTSTDTQYF. CDR3 nucleotides: TGTGCCATCTCTCGACCGACCAGCACAGATACGCAGTATTTT.